This is a list of T cell receptor beta chains from one sample in a study of technical replicates of blood from a handful of donors. The repertoire was sequenced with immunoSEQ multiplex PCR; TCRdb's copy has only in-frame clones and lacks some. The sample carries about 56,000 clones, roughly 96% recorded once. Sequenced input: PBMCs. These receptors were collected from a human donor in good health. Some clones in this sample may be carry-over from other donors' samples. Each CDR3 is given with its conserved first and last residue. Fields, in order: D gene, J gene, clone size, V gene, CDR3 protein, CDR3 DNA. The D gene is left open where the match is weak. The listing skips clone size in some rows; elsewhere it reads once, few, many or a size class.

>-|TRBJ1-1|-|TRBV6-6
CASSYPSLNTEAFF
TGTGCCAGCAGTTACCCCAGTTTGAACACTGAAGCTTTCTTT
>TRBD1|TRBJ1-5|-|TRBV23-1
CASSQRRLRGQGVSNQPQHF
TGCGCCAGCAGTCAAAGGAGACTAAGGGGGCAGGGGGTTAGCAATCAGCCCCAGCATTTT
>TRBD2|TRBJ2-7|-|TRBV7-9
CASSLPGGLEQYF
TGTGCCAGCAGCTTACCCGGGGGGTTAGAGCAGTACTTC
>TRBD1|TRBJ1-2|few|TRBV4-2
CASSQLIFVRDRTDYGYTF
TGTGCCAGCAGCCAATTAATATTCGTCCGGGACAGGACAGACTATGGCTACACCTTC
>TRBD2|TRBJ2-7|-|TRBV6-6
CASRREVAGVYEQYF
TGTGCCAGCAGGCGGGAGGTAGCGGGAGTATACGAGCAGTACTTC
>-|TRBJ1-1|-|TRBV9
CASRDLGRNTEAFF
TGTGCCAGCAGGGACCTCGGGAGGAACACTGAAGCTTTCTTT
>TRBD1|TRBJ2-7|-|TRBV6-5
CASSSPRTGEIYEQYF
TGTGCCAGCAGTTCTCCCCGGACAGGGGAGATCTACGAGCAGTACTTC
>-|TRBJ2-1|-|TRBV5-4
CASSLDRFGEQFF
TGTGCCAGCAGCTTGGATAGATTCGGTGAGCAGTTCTTC
>TRBD2|TRBJ2-7|-|TRBV7-2
CASSLGGGLADPYSYEQYF
TGTGCCAGCAGCTTAGGGGGGGGACTAGCGGACCCTTACTCCTACGAGCAGTACTTC
>-|TRBJ2-1|-|TRBV27
CASSYSGQWNEQFF
TGTGCCAGCAGTTATTCCGGTCAATGGAATGAGCAGTTCTTC
>-|TRBJ1-2|once|TRBV19
CAARLQGYGYTF
TGTGCCGCGAGACTACAGGGATATGGCTACACCTTC
>-|TRBJ1-5|-|TRBV6-1
CASSEGAGTTGNQPQHF
TGTGCCAGCAGTGAAGGGGCTGGAACGACAGGCAATCAGCCCCAGCATTTT
>-|TRBJ1-1|-|TRBV5-1
CASSRPGQEAFF
TGCGCCAGCAGCCGACCAGGACAGGAAGCTTTCTTT
>-|TRBJ1-1|-|TRBV19
CASINKGRSEAFF
TGTGCCAGTATTAATAAGGGGCGTTCTGAAGCTTTCTTT
>-|TRBJ2-7|once|TRBV5-4
CASSSVNTYEQYF
TGTGCCAGCAGCTCTGTTAATACCTACGAGCAGTACTTC
>-|TRBJ1-2|-|TRBV2
CASLGGASYGYTF
TGTGCCAGCCTGGGGGGGGCATCCTATGGCTACACCTTC
>-|TRBJ1-1|-|TRBV6-5
CASSYSSTFMNTEAFF
TGTGCCAGCAGTTACTCGAGCACCTTCATGAACACTGAAGCTTTCTTT
>-|TRBJ1-6|-|TRBV7-9
CASSLGRDNSPLHF
TGTGCCAGCAGCTTGGGCAGAGATAATTCACCCCTCCACTTT
>TRBD2|TRBJ2-1|-|TRBV5-1
CASSFELAGSSEQFF
TGCGCCAGCAGCTTTGAACTAGCGGGAAGCAGTGAGCAGTTCTTC
>-|TRBJ1-6|once|TRBV7-8
CASSLDRLIYNSPLHF
TGTGCCAGCAGCTTAGACAGGTTAATCTATAATTCACCCCTCCACTTT
>-|TRBJ2-1|-|TRBV7-3
CASSRSESSYNEQFF
TGTGCCAGCAGCCGTAGCGAAAGCTCCTACAATGAGCAGTTCTTC
>TRBD1|TRBJ1-5|-|TRBV6-6
CASSYVDRGPQPQHF
TGTGCCAGCAGTTACGTAGACAGGGGGCCTCAGCCCCAGCATTTT
>TRBD1|TRBJ2-2|-|TRBV5-5
CASSLPGQGPYGELFF
TGTGCCAGCAGCCTTCCGGGACAGGGGCCCTACGGGGAGCTGTTTTTT
>-|TRBJ2-7|-|TRBV5-6
CASSLGGTAAYEQYF
TGTGCCAGCAGCTTGGGAGGGACTGCGGCTTACGAGCAGTACTTC
>TRBD2|TRBJ2-7|-|TRBV2
CASSAEGGGSVEQYF
TGTGCCAGCAGTGCCGAGGGCGGGGGGTCTGTTGAGCAGTACTTC
>-|TRBJ1-5|once|TRBV6-1
CASRRNREQPQHF
TGTGCCAGCCGACGAAACAGGGAGCAGCCCCAGCATTTT
>TRBD2|TRBJ2-2|-|TRBV4-3
CASSRALTGGGTGELFF
TGCGCCAGCAGCCGGGCCCTCACCGGCGGGGGAACCGGGGAGCTGTTTTTT
>-|TRBJ2-5|-|TRBV2
CASAGETQYF
TGTGCCAGCGCCGGGGAGACCCAGTACTTC
>TRBD1|TRBJ1-6|once|TRBV6-5
CASSYEGTANSPLHF
TGTGCCAGCAGTTATGAAGGGACAGCAAATTCACCCCTCCACTTT
>TRBD2|TRBJ2-5|-|TRBV9
CASSAGTSGGIGETQYF
TGTGCCAGCAGCGCCGGGACTAGCGGAGGGATAGGGGAGACCCAGTACTTC
>-|TRBJ2-7|once|TRBV7-8
CASKLGRPGVSYEQYF
TGTGCCAGCAAACTGGGCAGGCCCGGTGTTTCCTACGAGCAGTACTTC
>-|TRBJ2-7|-|TRBV4-1
CASSQAWQDFYEQYF
TGCGCCAGCAGCCAAGCTTGGCAGGACTTCTACGAGCAGTACTTC
>TRBD1|TRBJ2-7|-|TRBV27
CASSPYTPGQGYEQYF
TGTGCCAGCAGTCCGTACACTCCGGGACAGGGCTACGAGCAGTACTTC
>-|TRBJ2-7|-|TRBV25-1
CASSGLGGKQYF
TGTGCCAGCAGTGGGCTGGGGGGTAAGCAGTACTTC
>-|TRBJ2-5|once|TRBV9
CASGKGYQETQYF
TGTGCCAGCGGGAAGGGGTACCAAGAGACCCAGTACTTC
>-|TRBJ1-4|-|TRBV5-1
CASSLLAQGGEKLFF
TGCGCCAGCAGCTTGTTGGCTCAGGGCGGTGAAAAACTGTTTTTT
>TRBD2|TRBJ2-1|-|TRBV11-3
CASSSRGGVNEQFF
TGTGCCAGCAGCTCGCGGGGGGGCGTCAATGAGCAGTTCTTC
>-|TRBJ2-1|-|TRBV9
CASSVASWTDRGEQFF
TGTGCCAGCAGCGTAGCTTCGTGGACCGACAGAGGTGAGCAGTTCTTC
>TRBD1|TRBJ1-1|-|TRBV7-9
CASSETGGEAFF
TGTGCCAGCAGCGAAACAGGGGGTGAAGCTTTCTTT
>-|TRBJ1-2|once|TRBV7-9
CASSLRDSNYGYTF
TGTGCCAGCAGCTTACGGGATTCTAACTATGGCTACACCTTC
>-|TRBJ1-1|-|TRBV7-8
CASSLESGTEAFF
TGTGCCAGCAGCCTAGAGTCGGGCACTGAAGCTTTCTTT
>TRBD1|TRBJ1-1|-|TRBV10-3
CAISATGVNEAFF
TGTGCCATCAGTGCCACAGGGGTTAATGAAGCTTTCTTT
>-|TRBJ1-1|-|TRBV5-1
CASTGGGSGAFF
TGCGCCAGCACCGGCGGGGGAAGCGGGGCTTTCTTT
>-|TRBJ1-6|-|TRBV5-1
CASSGDPGVNSYNSPLHF
TGCGCCAGCAGCGGAGACCCAGGGGTAAACTCCTATAATTCACCCCTCCACTTT
>TRBD2|TRBJ2-1|-|TRBV9
CASSEWVAGDNEQFF
TGTGCCAGCAGCGAATGGGTAGCGGGGGACAATGAGCAGTTCTTC
>-|TRBJ1-5|-|TRBV2
CASSENEGQPQHF
TGTGCCAGCAGTGAGAACGAGGGCCAGCCCCAGCATTTT
>-|TRBJ1-2|-|TRBV18
CASSRGLGERDGYTF
TGTGCCAGCTCGCGCGGTTTGGGGGAGCGGGATGGCTACACCTTC
>-|TRBJ1-2|-|TRBV6-4
CASSDSGAGYTF
TGTGCCAGCAGTGACTCTGGGGCTGGCTACACCTTC
>-|TRBJ2-5|-|TRBV30
CAWNGNQETQYF
TGTGCCTGGAACGGTAACCAAGAGACCCAGTACTTC